Presented here are 11 T cell receptor beta chains from one specimen sequenced in a study of CD8 T cells in ankylosing spondylitis. Findings and limits, study-wide: Ankylosing spondylitis blood appeared to be characterized by a TCR beta motif of eight or nine highly homologous variants.

TCRdb re-derived calls from the 5' RACE reads in MiXCR, one entry per CDR3 protein. The table shows 750,000 to 850,000 distinct CDR3 sequences, with over 9.5% occurring only once. No antigen is known for these receptors. Sequencing used blood, either unsorted or a sorted T cell fraction (not recorded which). Receptor source: a male donor with ankylosing spondylitis.

CDR3 DNA sequence: TGCGCCAGCAGCCAAGATACCGGGACCCGGGGTACGCAGTATTTT. Translation gives CASSQDTGTRGTQYF. V gene TRBV4-1 combines with J gene TRBJ2-3, with D perhaps given as TRBD1 or TRBD2 (5 bases each). The CDR3 loop spans 15 amino acids. Germline CDR1 reads MGHRA; CDR2 reads YSYEKL. V dropped 0 bases and J dropped 8 bases, with 15 bases sitting between them.

The chain combines TRBV5-1 with TRBJ1-1, with D tentatively TRBD1 (6 bases). The V end lost 0 bases, the J end lost 0 bases, and 9 bases lay between the germline ends. Germline V gene data show CDR1 as SGHRS and CDR2 as YFSETQ. CDR3 length equals 15 residues. This CDR3 reads CASSLEQGVNTEAFF. CDR3 nucleotide sequence: TGCGCCAGCAGCTTGGAACAGGGAGTGAACACTGAAGCTTTCTTT.

This clonotype has a handful of counts. The chain recombines TRBV20-1 with TRBJ1-6; D not certain. CDR3 size: 12 residues. Germline V gives CDR1 DFQATT, CDR2 SNEGSKA (reference sequence). V lost 6 bases and J 10 bases, leaving 13 bases between the germline ends. CDR3 sequence: CSAPSPGSPLHF. The CDR3 region has the DNA TGCAGTGCCCCTAGTCCGGGGTCACCCCTCCACTTT.

This clonotype appeared many times. The rearrangement joins TRBV4-3 to TRBJ1-2; 7 nucleotides line up with TRBD1. The V and J ends lost 3 bases and 1 base, in that order; junction bases with no gene match: 11. Germline CDR1 LGHNA, CDR2 YSLEER. The CDR3 length is 17 residues. CDR3 nucleotide sequence: TGCGCCAGCAGCCAGCGTATACAGGGGAACGGTAACTATGGCTACACCTTC. Amino acid sequence: CASSQRIQGNGNYGYTF.

Only a few counts were recorded for this clonotype. The rearrangement links TRBV5-1 to TRBJ2-5, with 9 nucleotides matching TRBD1. V dropped 4 bases and J dropped 1; count of bases not matched to a gene: 17. This CDR3 is 19 amino acids long. Germline V gene data show CDR1 as SGHRS and CDR2 as YFSETQ. The CDR3 sequence: CASSAGGTGYRSAQETQYF. In nucleotides, the CDR3 is TGCGCCAGCAGCGCCGGCGGGACAGGGTATAGGTCTGCCCAAGAGACCCAGTACTTC.

This clonotype was found a few times. The V and J genes are TRBV11-2 and TRBJ2-4, with a possible D match to TRBD2 (7 bases). Per germline, CDR1 SGHAT and CDR2 FQNNGV. The V gene lost 5 bases and the J gene lost 8 bases, with 13 bases spanning the gap. This CDR3 contains 13 residues. In DNA form, the CDR3 reads TGTGCCAGCAGCGTCACAGGGAGGGACATTCAGTACTTC. Encoded protein: CASSVTGRDIQYF.

This clonotype appeared many times. This chain connects TRBV29-1 to TRBJ2-3; 7 positions agree with TRBD2. Germline V gene lookup returns CDR1 SQVTM and CDR2 ANQGSEA. V dropped 2 bases and J dropped 4; count of bases not matched to a gene: 9. The CDR3 contains 15 residues. This CDR3 reads CSVERAGVGPDTQYF. The CDR3 DNA is TGCAGCGTTGAAAGGGCGGGAGTAGGCCCAGATACGCAGTATTTT.

J is TRBJ2-7 and V is TRBV4-2; D ambiguous. Germline-derived CDR1 and CDR2 are LGHNA and YNFKEQ. The CDR3 is made up of 12 amino acids. The V end lost 1 base, the J end lost 6 bases, and 7 bases lay between the germline ends. This CDR3 is CASSQGRGEQYF. For the CDR3, the DNA is TGTGCCAGCAGCCAAGGGCGCGGCGAGCAGTACTTC.

This clonotype was seen a few times. The chain recombines TRBV7-2 with TRBJ2-3; no firm D call. The V gene lost 5 bases and the J gene lost 6 bases, with 15 bases spanning the gap. This CDR3 contains 14 residues. Germline lookup yields CDR1 SGHTA and CDR2 FQGNSA. The CDR3 here is CASSPTGYMDTQYF. The CDR3 region has the DNA TGTGCCAGCAGCCCGACGGGCTATATGGATACGCAGTATTTT.

This clonotype was picked up a small number of times. V is TRBV20-1 and J is TRBJ2-3, with TRBD2 matching 8 bases. Trimming cost V 1 base and J 4 bases; bases outside gene matches: 7. CDR1 is DFQATT and CDR2 is SNEGSKA in the germline V gene (reference sequence). The CDR3 is made up of 15 amino acids. The CDR3 DNA is TGCAGTGCTAGAGTAGGTAGCGGGGCGCCAGATACGCAGTATTTT. It codes for CSARVGSGAPDTQYF.

The rearrangement links TRBV10-3 to TRBJ2-3; TRBD1 is a possible D gene (5 bases). This CDR3 spans 16 amino acids. Trimming took 3 bases from V and 3 from J, leaving 16 bases between them. Germline assignment: CDR1 ENHRY and CDR2 SYGVKD. This CDR3 reads CAISDYEGQGTDTQYF. The CDR3 bases are TGTGCCATCAGTGATTACGAAGGGCAGGGAACAGATACGCAGTATTTT.